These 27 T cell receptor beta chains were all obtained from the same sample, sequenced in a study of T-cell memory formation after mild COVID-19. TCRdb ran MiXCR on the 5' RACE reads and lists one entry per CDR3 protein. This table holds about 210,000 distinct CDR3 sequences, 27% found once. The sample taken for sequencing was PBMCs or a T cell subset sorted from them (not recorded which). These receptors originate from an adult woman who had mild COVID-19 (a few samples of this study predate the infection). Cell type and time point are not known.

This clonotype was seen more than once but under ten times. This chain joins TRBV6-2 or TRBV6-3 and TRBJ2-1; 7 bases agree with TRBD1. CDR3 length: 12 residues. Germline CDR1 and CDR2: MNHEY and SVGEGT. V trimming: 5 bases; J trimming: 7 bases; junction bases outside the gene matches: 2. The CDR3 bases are TGTGCCAGCAGTCAACAGGGGAATGAGCAGTTCTTC. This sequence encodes CASSQQGNEQFF.

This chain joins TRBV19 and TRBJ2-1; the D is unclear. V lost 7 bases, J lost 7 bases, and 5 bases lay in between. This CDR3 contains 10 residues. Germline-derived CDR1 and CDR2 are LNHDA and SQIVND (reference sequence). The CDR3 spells CASIGNEQFF. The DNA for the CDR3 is TGTGCCAGTATAGGAAATGAGCAGTTCTTC.

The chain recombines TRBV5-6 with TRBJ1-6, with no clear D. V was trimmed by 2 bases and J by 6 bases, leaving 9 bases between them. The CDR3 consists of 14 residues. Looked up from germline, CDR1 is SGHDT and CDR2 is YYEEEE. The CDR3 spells CASSFQQANSPLHF. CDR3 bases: TGTGCCAGCAGCTTTCAACAAGCTAATTCACCCCTCCACTTT.

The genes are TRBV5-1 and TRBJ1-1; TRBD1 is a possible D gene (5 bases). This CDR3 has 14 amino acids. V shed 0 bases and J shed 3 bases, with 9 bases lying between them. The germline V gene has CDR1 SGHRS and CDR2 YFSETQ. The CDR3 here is CASSLEWGDTEAFF. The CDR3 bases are TGCGCCAGCAGCTTGGAGTGGGGGGACACTGAAGCTTTCTTT.

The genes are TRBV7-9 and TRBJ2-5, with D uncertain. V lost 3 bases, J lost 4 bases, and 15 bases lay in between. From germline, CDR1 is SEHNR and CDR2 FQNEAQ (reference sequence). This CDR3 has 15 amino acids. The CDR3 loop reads CASSFYLESRETQYF. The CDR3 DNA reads TGTGCCAGCAGCTTTTATCTAGAATCAAGAGAGACCCAGTACTTC.

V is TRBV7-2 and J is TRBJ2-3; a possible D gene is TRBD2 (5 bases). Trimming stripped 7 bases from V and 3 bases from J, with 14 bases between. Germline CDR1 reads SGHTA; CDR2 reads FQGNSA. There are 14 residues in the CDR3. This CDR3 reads CASKPLVGTDTQYF. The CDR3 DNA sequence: TGTGCCAGCAAACCACTAGTGGGGACAGATACGCAGTATTTT.

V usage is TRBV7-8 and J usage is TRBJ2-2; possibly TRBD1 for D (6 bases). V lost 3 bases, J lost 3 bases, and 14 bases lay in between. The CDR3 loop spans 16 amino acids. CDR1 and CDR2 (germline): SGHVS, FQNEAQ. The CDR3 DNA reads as TGTGCCAGCAGCTTGCGCGGACAGCCGGACACCGGGGAGCTGTTTTTT. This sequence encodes CASSLRGQPDTGELFF.

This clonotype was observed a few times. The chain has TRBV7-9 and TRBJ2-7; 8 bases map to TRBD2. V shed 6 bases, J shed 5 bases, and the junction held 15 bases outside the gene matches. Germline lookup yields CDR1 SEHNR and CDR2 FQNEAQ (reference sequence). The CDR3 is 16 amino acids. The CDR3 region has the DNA TGTGCCAGCAGTCAAGGGACTAGTTCTTCTTCCGACGAGCAGTACTTC. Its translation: CASSQGTSSSSDEQYF.

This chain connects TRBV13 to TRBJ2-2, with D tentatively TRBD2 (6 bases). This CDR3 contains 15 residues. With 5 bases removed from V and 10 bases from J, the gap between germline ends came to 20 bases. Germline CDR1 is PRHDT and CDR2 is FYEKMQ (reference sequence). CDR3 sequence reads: CASSATGSLSEELFF. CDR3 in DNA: TGTGCCAGCAGCGCTACCGGGAGCTTAAGCGAGGAGCTGTTTTTT.

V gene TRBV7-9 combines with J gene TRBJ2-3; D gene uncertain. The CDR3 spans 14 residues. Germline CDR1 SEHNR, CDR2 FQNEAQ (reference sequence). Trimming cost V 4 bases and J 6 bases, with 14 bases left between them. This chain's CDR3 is CASSSRIAGDTQYF. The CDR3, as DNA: TGTGCCAGCAGCTCCAGGATAGCCGGGGATACGCAGTATTTT.

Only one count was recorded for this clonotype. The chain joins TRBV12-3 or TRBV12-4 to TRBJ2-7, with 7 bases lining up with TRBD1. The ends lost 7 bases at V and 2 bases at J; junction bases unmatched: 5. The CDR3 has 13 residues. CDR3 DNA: TGTGCCAGCACTGACACAGGGGCCTACGAGCAGTACTTC. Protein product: CASTDTGAYEQYF.

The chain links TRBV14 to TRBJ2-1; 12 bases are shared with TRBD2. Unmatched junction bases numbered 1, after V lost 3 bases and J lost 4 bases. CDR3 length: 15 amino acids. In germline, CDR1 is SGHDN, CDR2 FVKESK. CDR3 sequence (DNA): TGTGCCAGCAGCCACCTAGCGGGAGGGTACAATGAGCAGTTCTTC. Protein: CASSHLAGGYNEQFF.

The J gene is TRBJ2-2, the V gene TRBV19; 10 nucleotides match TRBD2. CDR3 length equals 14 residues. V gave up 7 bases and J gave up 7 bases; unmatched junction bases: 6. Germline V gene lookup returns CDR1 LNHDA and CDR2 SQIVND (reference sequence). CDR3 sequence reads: CASTVAGGFGELFF. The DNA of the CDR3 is TGTGCCAGTACCGTAGCGGGAGGCTTCGGGGAGCTGTTTTTT.

The CDR3 region has the DNA TGTGCCAGCAGTGATAGTGGGTACAACACAGATACGCAGTATTTT. This codes for CASSDSGYNTDTQYF. This rearrangement joins TRBV25-1 to TRBJ2-3; D not resolved. With 3 bases removed from V and 2 bases from J, the gap between germline ends came to 12 bases. Germline CDR1 reads MGHDK; CDR2 reads SYGVNS. The CDR3 contains 15 residues.

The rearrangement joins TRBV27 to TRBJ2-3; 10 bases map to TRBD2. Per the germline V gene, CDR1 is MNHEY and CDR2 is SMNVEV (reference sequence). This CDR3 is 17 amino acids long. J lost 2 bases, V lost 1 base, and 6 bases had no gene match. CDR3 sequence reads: CASSLFGTSDSTDTQYF. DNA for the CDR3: TGTGCCAGCAGTTTATTTGGGACTAGCGACTCCACAGATACGCAGTATTTT.

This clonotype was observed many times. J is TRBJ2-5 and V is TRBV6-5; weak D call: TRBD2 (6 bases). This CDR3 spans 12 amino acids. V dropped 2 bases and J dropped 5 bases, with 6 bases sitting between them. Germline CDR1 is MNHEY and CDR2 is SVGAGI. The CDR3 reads CASSYGGETQYF. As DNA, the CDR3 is TGTGCCAGCAGTTACGGGGGGGAGACCCAGTACTTC.

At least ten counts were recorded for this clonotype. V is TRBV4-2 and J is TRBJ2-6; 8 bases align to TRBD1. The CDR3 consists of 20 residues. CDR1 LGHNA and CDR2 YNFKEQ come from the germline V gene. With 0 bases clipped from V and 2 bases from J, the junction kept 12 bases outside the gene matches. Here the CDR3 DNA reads TGTGCCAGCAGCCAAGATATTAACAGGGGGAGAACGACTGGGGCCAACGTCCTGACTTTC. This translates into CASSQDINRGRTTGANVLTF.

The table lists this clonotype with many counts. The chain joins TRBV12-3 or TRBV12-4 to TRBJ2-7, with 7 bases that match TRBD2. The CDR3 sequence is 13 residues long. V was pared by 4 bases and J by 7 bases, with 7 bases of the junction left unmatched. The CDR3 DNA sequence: TGTGCCAGCAGTTCGGGGGGTGGTGGAGAGCAGTACTTC. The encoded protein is CASSSGGGGEQYF.

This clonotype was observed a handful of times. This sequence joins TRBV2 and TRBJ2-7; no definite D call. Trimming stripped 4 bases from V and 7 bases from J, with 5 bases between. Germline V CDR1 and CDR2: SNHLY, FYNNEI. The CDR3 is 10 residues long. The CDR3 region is CASSVQEQYF. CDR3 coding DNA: TGTGCCAGCAGTGTCCAGGAGCAGTACTTC. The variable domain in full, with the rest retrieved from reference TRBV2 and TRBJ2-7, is EPEVTQTPSHQVTQMGQEVILRCVPISNHLYFYWYRQILGQKVEFLVSFYNNEISEKSEIFDDQFSVERPDGSNFTLKIRSTKLEDSAMYFCASSVQEQYFGPGTRLTVT.

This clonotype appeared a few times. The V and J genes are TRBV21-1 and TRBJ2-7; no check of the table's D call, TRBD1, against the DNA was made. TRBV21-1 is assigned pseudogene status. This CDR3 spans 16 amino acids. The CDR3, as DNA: TGTGCCAGCAGCAAAGTGTCCGGGGGGCGCCCCGACGAGCAGTACTTC. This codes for CASSKVSGGRPDEQYF.

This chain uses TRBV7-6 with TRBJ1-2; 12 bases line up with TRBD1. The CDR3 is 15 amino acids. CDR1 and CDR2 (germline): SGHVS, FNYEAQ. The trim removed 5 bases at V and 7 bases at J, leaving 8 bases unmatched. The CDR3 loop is CASSTGGQGATGYTF. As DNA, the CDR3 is TGTGCCAGCAGCACAGGGGGACAGGGGGCGACTGGCTACACCTTC.

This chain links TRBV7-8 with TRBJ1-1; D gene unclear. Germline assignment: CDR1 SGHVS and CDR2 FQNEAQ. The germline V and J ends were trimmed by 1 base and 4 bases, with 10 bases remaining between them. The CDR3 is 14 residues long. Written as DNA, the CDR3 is TGTGCCAGCAGCTTAGGCCCGGATGGCACTGAAGCTTTCTTT. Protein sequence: CASSLGPDGTEAFF.

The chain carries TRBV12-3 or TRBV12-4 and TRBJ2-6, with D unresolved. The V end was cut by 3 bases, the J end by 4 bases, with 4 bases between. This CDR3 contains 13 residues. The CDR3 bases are TGTGCCAGCAGTTTGCCCGGGGCCAACGTCCTGACTTTC. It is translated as CASSLPGANVLTF.

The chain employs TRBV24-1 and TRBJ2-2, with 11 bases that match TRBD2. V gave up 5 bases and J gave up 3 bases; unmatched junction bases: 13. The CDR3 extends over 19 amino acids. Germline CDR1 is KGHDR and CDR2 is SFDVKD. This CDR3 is CATSGSGTSGTWHTGELFF. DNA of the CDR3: TGTGCCACCAGTGGCTCCGGGACTAGCGGAACGTGGCACACCGGGGAGCTGTTTTTT.

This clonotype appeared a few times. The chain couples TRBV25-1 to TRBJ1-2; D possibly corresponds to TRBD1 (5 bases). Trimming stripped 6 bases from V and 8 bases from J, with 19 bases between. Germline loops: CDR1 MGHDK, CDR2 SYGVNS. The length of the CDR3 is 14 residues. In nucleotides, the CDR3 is TGTGCCAGCAGCATGGGGCGGGGGTTGAACGGCTACACCTTC. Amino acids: CASSMGRGLNGYTF.

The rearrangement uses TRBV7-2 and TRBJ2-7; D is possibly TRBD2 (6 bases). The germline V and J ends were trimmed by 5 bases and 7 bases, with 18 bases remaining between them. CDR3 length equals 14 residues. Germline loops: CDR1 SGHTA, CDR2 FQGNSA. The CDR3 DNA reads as TGTGCCAGCAGCGGACTACTCAACTTGGGGGAGCAGTACTTC. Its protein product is CASSGLLNLGEQYF.

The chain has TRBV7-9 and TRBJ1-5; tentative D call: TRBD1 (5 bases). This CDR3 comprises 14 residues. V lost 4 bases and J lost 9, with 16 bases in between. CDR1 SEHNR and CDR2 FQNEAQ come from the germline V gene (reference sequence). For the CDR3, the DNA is TGTGCCAGCAGCTCCCGGGACGGTGGAGGGCCCCAGCATTTT. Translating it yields CASSSRDGGGPQHF.